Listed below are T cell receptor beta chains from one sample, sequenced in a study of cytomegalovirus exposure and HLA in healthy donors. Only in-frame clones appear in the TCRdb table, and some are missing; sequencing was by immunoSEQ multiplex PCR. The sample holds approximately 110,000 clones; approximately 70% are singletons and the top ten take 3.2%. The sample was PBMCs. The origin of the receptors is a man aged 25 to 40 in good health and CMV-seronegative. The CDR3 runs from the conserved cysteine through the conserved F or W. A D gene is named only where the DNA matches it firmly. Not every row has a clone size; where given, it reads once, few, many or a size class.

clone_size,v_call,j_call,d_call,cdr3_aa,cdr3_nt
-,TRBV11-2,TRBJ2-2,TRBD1,CASSPRGTGRSNTGELFF,TGTGCCAGCAGCCCCCGGGGGACAGGACGATCGAACACCGGGGAGCTGTTTTTT
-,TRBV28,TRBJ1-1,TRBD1,CASSTPGQMNTEAFF,TGTGCCAGCAGCACCCCGGGACAGATGAACACTGAAGCTTTCTTT
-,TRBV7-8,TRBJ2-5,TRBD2,CASSLYRTSGSWGGETQYF,TGTGCCAGCAGCTTATACCGAACTAGCGGGAGTTGGGGTGGTGAGACCCAGTACTTC
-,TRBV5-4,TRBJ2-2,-,CASSLTANTGELFF,TGTGCCAGCAGCTTGACAGCCAACACCGGGGAGCTGTTTTTT
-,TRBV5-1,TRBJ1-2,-,CASSEQGPGYGYTF,TGCGCCAGCAGCGAACAGGGTCCGGGCTATGGCTACACCTTC
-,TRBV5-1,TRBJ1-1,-,CASSGGGGNTEAFF,TGCGCCAGCAGCGGCGGGGGGGGGAACACTGAAGCTTTCTTT
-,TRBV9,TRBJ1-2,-,CASSVQGSFGYTF,TGTGCCAGCAGCGTGCAGGGTAGCTTTGGCTACACCTTC
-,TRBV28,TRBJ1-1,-,CASYGGMNTEAFF,TGTGCCAGCTATGGGGGCATGAACACTGAAGCTTTCTTT
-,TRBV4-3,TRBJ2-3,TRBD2,CASSHLLAASTDTQYF,TGCGCCAGCAGCCACCTCCTAGCGGCCAGCACAGATACGCAGTATTTT
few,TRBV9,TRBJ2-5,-,CASSAGARGGDQETQYF,TGTGCCAGCAGCGCCGGAGCGCGAGGGGGGGACCAAGAGACCCAGTACTTC
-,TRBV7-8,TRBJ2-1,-,CASSLAMGQVEQFF,TGTGCCAGCAGCTTAGCGATGGGCCAGGTTGAGCAGTTCTTC
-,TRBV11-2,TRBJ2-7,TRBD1,CASSLGTLQGTYEQYF,TGTGCCAGCAGCTTGGGGACCTTACAGGGGACCTACGAGCAGTACTTC
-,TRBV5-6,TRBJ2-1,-,CASSRLREQFF,TGTGCCAGCAGCCGCCTCAGGGAGCAGTTCTTC
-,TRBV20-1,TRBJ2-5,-,CSARVRETQYF,TGCAGTGCTAGGGTGAGGGAGACCCAGTACTTC
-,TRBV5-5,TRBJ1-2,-,CASSLVSGTQNYGYTF,TGTGCCAGCAGCTTGGTGTCCGGGACACAGAACTATGGCTACACCTTC
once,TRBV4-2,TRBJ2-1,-,CASSQEWATSSYNEQFF,TGTGCCAGCAGCCAAGAATGGGCTACTAGCTCCTACAATGAGCAGTTCTTC
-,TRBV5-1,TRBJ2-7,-,CASSLALDRNSYEQYF,TGCGCCAGCAGCTTGGCCCTCGACAGGAATTCCTACGAGCAGTACTTC
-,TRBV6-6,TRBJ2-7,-,CATRLRDRYEQYF,TGTGCCACCAGATTACGGGATAGGTACGAGCAGTACTTC
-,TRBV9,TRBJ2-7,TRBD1,CASSEDRGLRGEQYF,TGTGCCAGCAGCGAGGACAGGGGGCTGAGAGGCGAGCAGTACTTC
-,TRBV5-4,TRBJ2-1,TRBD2,CASSQRSGSSYNEQFF,TGTGCCAGCAGCCAGCGAAGCGGGAGCTCCTACAATGAGCAGTTCTTC
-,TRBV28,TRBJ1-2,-,CASTRRQGTGYTF,TGTGCCAGCACCCGGAGGCAGGGGACCGGCTACACCTTC
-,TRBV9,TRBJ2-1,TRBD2,CASSVEDWSSGSYNEQFF,TGTGCCAGCAGCGTAGAGGACTGGAGTAGCGGGTCCTACAATGAGCAGTTCTTC
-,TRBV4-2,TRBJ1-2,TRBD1,CASSRGTGDGYTF,TGTGCCAGCAGCCGCGGGACAGGGGATGGCTACACCTTC
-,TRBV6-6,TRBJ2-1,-,CASSYGQGYNEQFF,TGTGCCAGCAGTTACGGGCAGGGCTACAATGAGCAGTTCTTC
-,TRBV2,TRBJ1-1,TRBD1,CASRLDRGDAEAFF,TGTGCCAGCAGGTTGGACAGGGGTGACGCTGAAGCTTTCTTT
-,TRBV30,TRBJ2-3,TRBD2,CAWSPGRPTSTDTQYF,TGTGCCTGGAGTCCCGGGAGGCCGACTAGCACAGATACGCAGTATTTT
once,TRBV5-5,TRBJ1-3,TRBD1,CASSYNTGADGNTIYF,TGTGCCAGCAGCTACAATACAGGGGCGGATGGAAACACCATATATTTT
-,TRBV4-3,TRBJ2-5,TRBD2,CASSRGLAEETQYF,TGCGCCAGCAGCCGAGGGCTAGCGGAAGAGACCCAGTACTTC
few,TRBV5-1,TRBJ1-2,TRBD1,CASSLARGREGYTF,TGCGCCAGCAGCTTGGCCAGGGGGCGCGAGGGCTACACCTTC
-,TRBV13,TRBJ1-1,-,CASSLRQKLMNTEAFF,TGTGCCAGCAGCTTGAGACAGAAACTCATGAACACTGAAGCTTTCTTT
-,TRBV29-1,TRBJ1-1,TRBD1,CSVEIRGDRATEAFF,TGCAGCGTTGAAATCCGGGGGGACAGGGCCACTGAAGCTTTCTTT
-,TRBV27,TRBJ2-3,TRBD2,CASRSIGRAYADTQYF,TGTGCCAGCAGGTCTATCGGGAGGGCCTATGCAGATACGCAGTATTTT
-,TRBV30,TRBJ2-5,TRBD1,CAFLFRGRGETQYF,TGTGCCTTCCTCTTCAGGGGGCGTGGGGAGACCCAGTACTTC
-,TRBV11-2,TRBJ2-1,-,CASSGTRLEQFF,TGTGCCAGCAGCGGCACTAGGCTTGAGCAGTTCTTC
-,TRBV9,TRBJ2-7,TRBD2,CASSVGGLAGTYEQYF,TGTGCCAGCAGCGTAGGAGGGCTAGCGGGAACGTACGAGCAGTACTTC
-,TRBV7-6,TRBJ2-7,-,CASSLRVGDYEQYF,TGTGCCAGCAGCTTACGGGTTGGCGACTACGAGCAGTACTTC
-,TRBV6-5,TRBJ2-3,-,CASSYRGVPTDTQYF,TGTGCCAGCAGTTATCGCGGGGTTCCCACAGATACGCAGTATTTT
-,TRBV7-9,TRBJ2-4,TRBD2,CASSFGGLAGTSAKNIQYF,TGTGCCAGCAGCTTCGGTGGACTAGCGGGAACATCGGCCAAAAACATTCAGTACTTC
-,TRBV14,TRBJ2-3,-,CASSRMRDTQYF,TGTGCCAGCAGTCGTATGCGGGATACGCAGTATTTT
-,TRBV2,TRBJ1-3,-,CASSGPQGPTNTIYF,TGTGCCAGCAGTGGTCCGCAGGGCCCAACAAACACCATATATTTT
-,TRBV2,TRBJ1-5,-,CASGRESNQPQHF,TGTGCCAGCGGGAGGGAGAGCAATCAGCCCCAGCATTTT
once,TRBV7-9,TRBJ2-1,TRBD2,CASSFFRGTSGANEQFF,TGTGCCAGCAGCTTCTTCCGAGGGACTAGCGGGGCAAATGAGCAGTTCTTC
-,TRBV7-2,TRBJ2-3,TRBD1,CASSSRDRVKDTQYF,TGTGCCAGCAGCTCCCGGGACAGGGTTAAAGATACGCAGTATTTT
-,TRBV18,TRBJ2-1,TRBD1,CASSPQRTGSDEQFF,TGTGCCAGCTCACCACAACGGACAGGGTCGGATGAGCAGTTCTTC
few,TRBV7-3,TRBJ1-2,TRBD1,CASSRGQGYGYTF,TGTGCCAGCAGCCGAGGACAGGGGTATGGCTACACCTTC
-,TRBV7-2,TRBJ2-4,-,CASSLGGRGSAKNIQYF,TGTGCCAGCAGCTTAGGAGGGAGAGGAAGTGCCAAAAACATTCAGTACTTC
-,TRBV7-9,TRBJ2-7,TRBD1,CASSAPGQGIYEQYF,TGTGCCAGCAGCGCCCCGGGACAGGGAATCTACGAGCAGTACTTC
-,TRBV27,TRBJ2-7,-,CASSLSPQYEQYF,TGTGCCAGCAGTTTATCCCCCCAATACGAGCAGTACTTC
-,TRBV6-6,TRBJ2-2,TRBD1,CASSYRQGAGELFF,TGTGCCAGCAGTTATAGGCAGGGGGCCGGGGAGCTGTTTTTT
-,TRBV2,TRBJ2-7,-,CASSWLVTSGSNEQYF,TGTGCCAGCAGTTGGCTTGTCACGTCGGGTTCTAACGAGCAGTACTTC
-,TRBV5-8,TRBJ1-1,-,CASSSRQLLNTEAFF,TGTGCCAGCAGCTCGAGACAGCTTCTGAACACTGAAGCTTTCTTT
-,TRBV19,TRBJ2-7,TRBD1,CASSTRGQGSYEQYF,TGTGCCAGTAGTACCAGGGGGCAGGGGTCCTACGAGCAGTACTTC
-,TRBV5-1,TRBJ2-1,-,CASSFTTGNEQFF,TGCGCCAGCAGCTTCACTACAGGGAATGAGCAGTTCTTC
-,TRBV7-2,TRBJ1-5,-,CASSLGGPGNQPQHF,TGTGCCAGCAGCTTAGGAGGCCCGGGCAATCAGCCCCAGCATTTT
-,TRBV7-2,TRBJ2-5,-,CASSLGLGRETQYF,TGTGCCAGCAGCTTAGGGCTGGGCCGGGAGACCCAGTACTTC
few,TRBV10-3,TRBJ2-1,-,CAISESEQGRYEQFF,TGTGCCATCAGTGAGTCGGAACAGGGTCGGTATGAGCAGTTCTTC
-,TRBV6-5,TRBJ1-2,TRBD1,CASSSKQGAGYGYTF,TGTGCCAGCAGTTCCAAACAGGGGGCAGGCTATGGCTACACCTTC
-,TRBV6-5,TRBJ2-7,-,CASRLGRNSYEQYF,TGTGCCAGCAGGCTTGGGAGGAACTCCTACGAGCAGTACTTC
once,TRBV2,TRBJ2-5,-,CASRVGQQETQYF,TGTGCCAGCAGGGTAGGACAGCAAGAGACCCAGTACTTC
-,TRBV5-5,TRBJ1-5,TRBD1,CASSLGVGQGDQPQHF,TGTGCCAGCAGCTTGGGGGTGGGACAGGGAGATCAGCCCCAGCATTTT